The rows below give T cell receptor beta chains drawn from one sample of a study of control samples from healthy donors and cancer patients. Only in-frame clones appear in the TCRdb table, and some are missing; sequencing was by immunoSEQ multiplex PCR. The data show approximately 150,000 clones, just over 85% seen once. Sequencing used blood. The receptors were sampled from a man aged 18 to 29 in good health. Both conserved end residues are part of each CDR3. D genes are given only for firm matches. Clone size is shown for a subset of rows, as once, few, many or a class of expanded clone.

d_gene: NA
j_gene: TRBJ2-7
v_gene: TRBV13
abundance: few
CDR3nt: TGTGCCAGCAGCTTTGGGCGAACCTACGAGCAGTACTTC
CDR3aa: CASSFGRTYEQYF

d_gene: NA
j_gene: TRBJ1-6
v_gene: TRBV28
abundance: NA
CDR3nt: TGTGCCAGCAGGAGAGAAAGCTCCTATAATTCACCCCTCCACTTT
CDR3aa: CASRRESSYNSPLHF

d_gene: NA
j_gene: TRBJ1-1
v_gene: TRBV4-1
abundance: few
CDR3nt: TGCGCCAGCAGCCCTCCTCGGACGGAGAACACTGAAGCTTTCTTT
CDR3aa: CASSPPRTENTEAFF

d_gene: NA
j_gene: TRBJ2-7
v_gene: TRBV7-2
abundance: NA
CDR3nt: TGTGCCAGCAGCCCCCGACTAGTTTCCTACGAGCAGTACTTC
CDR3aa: CASSPRLVSYEQYF

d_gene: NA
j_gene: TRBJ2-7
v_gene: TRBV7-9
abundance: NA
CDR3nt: TGTGCCAGCAGCTTAACAGGGATCGCCTACGAGCAGTACTTC
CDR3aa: CASSLTGIAYEQYF

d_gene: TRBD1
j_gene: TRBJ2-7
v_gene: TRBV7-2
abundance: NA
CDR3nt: TGTGCCAGCAGCTCAGGACAGGGGCCCTACGAGCAGTACTTC
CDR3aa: CASSSGQGPYEQYF

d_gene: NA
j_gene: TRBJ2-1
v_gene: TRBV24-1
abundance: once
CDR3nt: TGTGCCACCAGTGATTTCCCCACGAATGAGCAGTTCTTC
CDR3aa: CATSDFPTNEQFF

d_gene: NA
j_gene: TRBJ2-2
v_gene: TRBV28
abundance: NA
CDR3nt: TGTGCCAGCAGTTTACCGGCAGGGGGGCTCACCGGGGAGCTGTTTTTT
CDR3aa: CASSLPAGGLTGELFF

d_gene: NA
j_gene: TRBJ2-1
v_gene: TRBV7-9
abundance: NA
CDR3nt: TGTGCCAGCAGCTTCGCGCAGGGAGCCGATGAGCAGTTCTTC
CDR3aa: CASSFAQGADEQFF

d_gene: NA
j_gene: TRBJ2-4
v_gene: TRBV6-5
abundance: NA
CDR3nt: TGTGCCAGCAGTTACTCTACCGGGAGCAAAAACATTCAGTACTTC
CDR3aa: CASSYSTGSKNIQYF

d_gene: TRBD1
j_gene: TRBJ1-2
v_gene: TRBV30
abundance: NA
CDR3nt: TGTGCCTGGGCTGACAGGGTCTATGGCTACACCTTC
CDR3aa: CAWADRVYGYTF

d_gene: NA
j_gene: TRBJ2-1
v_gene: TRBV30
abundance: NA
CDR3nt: TGTGCCTGGAGTCAGGGACATCAGAGCTCCTACAATGAGCAGTTCTTC
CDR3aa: CAWSQGHQSSYNEQFF

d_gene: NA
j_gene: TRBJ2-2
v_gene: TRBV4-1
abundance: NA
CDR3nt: TGCGCCAGCAGGGGGAGCACCGGGGAGCTGTTTTTT
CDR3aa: CASRGSTGELFF

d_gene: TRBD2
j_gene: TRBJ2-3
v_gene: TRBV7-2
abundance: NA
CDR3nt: TGTGCCAGCAGCTCCGGGAGGTCAACTTCGAATACGCAGTATTTT
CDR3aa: CASSSGRSTSNTQYF

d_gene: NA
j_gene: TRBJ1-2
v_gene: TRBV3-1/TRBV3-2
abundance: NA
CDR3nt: TGTGCCAGCAGCCAAGTGCATGACCAAGCCCGTGGCTACACCTTC
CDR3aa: CASSQVHDQARGYTF

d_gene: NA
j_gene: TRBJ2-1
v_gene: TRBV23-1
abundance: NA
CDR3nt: TGCGCCAGCAGCCCATGGGCCGGGAGCCCCTACAATGAGCAGTTCTTC
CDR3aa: CASSPWAGSPYNEQFF

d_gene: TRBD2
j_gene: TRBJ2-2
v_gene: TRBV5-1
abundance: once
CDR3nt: TGCGCCAGCAGCTTGGTGGACAGGGGACTAGCGGATAACACCGGGGAGCTGTTTTTT
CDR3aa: CASSLVDRGLADNTGELFF

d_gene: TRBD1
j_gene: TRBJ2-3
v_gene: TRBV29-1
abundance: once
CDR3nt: TGCAGCGTCTACCGGGGACAGCGCACAGATACGCAGTATTTT
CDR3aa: CSVYRGQRTDTQYF

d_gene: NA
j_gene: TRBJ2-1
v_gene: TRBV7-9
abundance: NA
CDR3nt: TGTGCCAGCAGCTTGGACGGGGGATACAATGAGCAGTTCTTC
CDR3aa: CASSLDGGYNEQFF

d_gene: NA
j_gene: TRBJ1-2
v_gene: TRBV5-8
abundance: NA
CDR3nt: TGTGCCAGCAGCTTGAGGACACCCTGGGGCTACACCTTC
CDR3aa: CASSLRTPWGYTF

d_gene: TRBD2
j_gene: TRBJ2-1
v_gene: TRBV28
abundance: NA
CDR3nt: TGTGCCAGCAGCGGACTAGCGGGGGGCCGCACCTCCAGCTCCTACAATGAGCAGTTCTTC
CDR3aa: CASSGLAGGRTSSSYNEQFF

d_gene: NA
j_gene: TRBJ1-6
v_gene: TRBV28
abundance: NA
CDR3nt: TGTGCCAGCAGTTTCGGCAGAGAGATACCCCTCCACTTT
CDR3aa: CASSFGREIPLHF

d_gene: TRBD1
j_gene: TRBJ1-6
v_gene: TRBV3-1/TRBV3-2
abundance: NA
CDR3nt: TGTGCCAGCAGCCTTCGGACAGGGCGGGGTAATTCACCCCTCCACTTT
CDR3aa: CASSLRTGRGNSPLHF

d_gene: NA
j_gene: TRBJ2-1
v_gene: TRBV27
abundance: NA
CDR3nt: TGTGCCAGCAGACCGTGGGGGGGCATTCAGTTCTTC
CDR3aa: CASRPWGGIQFF

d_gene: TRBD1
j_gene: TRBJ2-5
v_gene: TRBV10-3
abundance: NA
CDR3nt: TGTGCCATCAGTGGGGGACAGGGCCAAGAGACCCAGTACTTC
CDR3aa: CAISGGQGQETQYF

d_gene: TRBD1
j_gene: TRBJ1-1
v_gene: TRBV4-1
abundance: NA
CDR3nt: TGCGCCAGCACGGTGGGACAGCAGAACACTGAAGCTTTCTTT
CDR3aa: CASTVGQQNTEAFF

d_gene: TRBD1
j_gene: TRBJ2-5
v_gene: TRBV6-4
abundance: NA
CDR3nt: TGTGCCAGCAACCTGGACAGGACAGAGACCCAGTACTTC
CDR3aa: CASNLDRTETQYF

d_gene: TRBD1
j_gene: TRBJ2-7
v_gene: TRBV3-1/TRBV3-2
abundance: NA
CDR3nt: TGTGCCAGCAGCCAAGGGGGGACAGGGAAGGGTAACTCCTACGAGCAGTACTTC
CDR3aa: CASSQGGTGKGNSYEQYF

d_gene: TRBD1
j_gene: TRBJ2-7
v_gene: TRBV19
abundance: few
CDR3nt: TGTGCCAGTAGTTGGGGGACAGGCTCCTACGAGCAGTACTTC
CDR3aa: CASSWGTGSYEQYF

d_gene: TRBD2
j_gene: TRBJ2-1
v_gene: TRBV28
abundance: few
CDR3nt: TGTGCCAGCACCCCCGGGACTAGCGGGAATGAGCAGTTCTTC
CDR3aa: CASTPGTSGNEQFF

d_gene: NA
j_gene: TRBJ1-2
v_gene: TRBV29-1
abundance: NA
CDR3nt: TGCAGCGCCCCACAGCCCCGGGGCAGATTGAACCCTAACTATGGCTACACCTTC
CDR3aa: CSAPQPRGRLNPNYGYTF

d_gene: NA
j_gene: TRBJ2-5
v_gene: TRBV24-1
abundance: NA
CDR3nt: TGTGCCACCAGTGGGGGGACTCGCGAAAGGGAGACCCAGTACTTC
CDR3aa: CATSGGTRERETQYF

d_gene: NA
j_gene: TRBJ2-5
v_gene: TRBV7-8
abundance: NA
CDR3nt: TGTGCCAGCAGCTCCCGGGGGCCACTCCAAGAGACCCAGTACTTC
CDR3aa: CASSSRGPLQETQYF